This TCR beta chain was profiled in a study of cytomegalovirus exposure and HLA in healthy donors (dated by TCRdb to the late 2010s). Study-level background: An earlier analysis of roughly 610 of the donors reported approximately 300 Gb of sequence data and 95 million to 130 million unique TCR beta sequences obtained from some 200 million T cells. In the later analysis, no new phenotypic data were used to find candidate immune exposures; instead, reliance was placed on TCR beta sequences and their occurrence across donors. An early release covering 500 to 750 HLA-typed donors comprised roughly 300 gigabases of sequencing data and around 86 million unique TCR sequences. Of the roughly 400 genotyped donors, 75% to 85% were placed in the genetic ancestry cluster associated with self-reported Caucasian donors. A later genetic analysis used genome-wide SNP genotypes for 398 of the 666 donors, treating that subset as a discovery cohort. Typing coverage differed by locus: A, B, C, DRB1 and DQB1 were typed in roughly 629-640 donors, DQA1 in about 500, DPA1 in around 580, and DPB1 in around 490. An earlier analysis of some 600 of the donors applied high-throughput TCR beta sequencing to assess whether each TCR beta V gene segment acted as functional or pseudogenic. Four to six DR-DQ haplotypes were handled as single units for association and clustering, since linkage in the cohort was strong. Class I and class II HLA loci were covered by the typing at four-digit resolution. The study used immunosequencing to profile the T cell repertoires of approximately 640 subjects and linked those repertoires to cytomegalovirus serostatus. In addition to the first cohort of around 670 subjects, a separate validation cohort of 130 or so different subjects was used. Every repertoire in the discovery cohort had been generated on one and the same sequencing platform. The study was designed to test whether signatures of past pathogen exposure could be identified by cataloging public T cell receptors. To predict cytomegalovirus infection status, the study combined high-throughput TCR immunosequencing, statistical association of individual TCRs with disease status, and machine learning. Among almost 400 genotyped donors of the cohort, an average of about 240,000 unique TCR beta nucleotide sequences were sequenced per donor, around 20% of them non-productive. In a later analysis, previously published TCR beta repertoires from about 640 donors were re-analyzed and high-resolution HLA genotyping was added so that TCR occurrence patterns could be studied. Donor age, sex, ethnicity and CMV serostatus were compiled together with the repertoire data.

Library generation was performed with the immunoSEQ multiplex PCR assay. For the multiplex PCR, a mixture combining 60 forward primers for TCR Vbeta segments and 13 reverse primers for TCR Jbeta segments was used. The CDR3 region of rearranged TCR beta genes was amplified from genomic DNA with a multiplex PCR assay. Amplified TCR beta libraries were sequenced as 87-base-pair reads on the Illumina HiSeq System. From the authors' description of their analysis: A later analysis tallied some 79 million unique TCR beta chains across the 660 or so repertoires, and around 12 million of those chains were shared by two or more donors. Raw reads were error-corrected and collapsed into unique sequences by a nearest-neighbor algorithm in which closely related sequences were merged to remove PCR and sequencing errors. Alignment of CDR3 sequences to IMGT reference sequences was used to assign V, D and J gene segments. For a sequence to be retained, a match of at least six nucleotides was required to both a V gene segment and a J gene segment. A rearrangement was called productive if the CDR3 had no stop codons and remained in frame with V and J, and every other rearrangement was called non-productive. CDR3 was defined by IMGT convention, running from the second conserved V-encoded cysteine to the conserved J-encoded phenylalanine. The earlier analysis of about 530 of the donors excluded any sequence lacking an unambiguous match to a single V gene segment. In an earlier analysis of approximately 500 of the donors, a V segment was called functional when productive rearrangements were above 56.7%, and segregating when the standard deviation between donors exceeded 5%. A statistical classification framework was developed to diagnose cytomegalovirus status using the catalog of TCR beta chain sequences. V and J gene assignment, in a later analysis, came from comparing TCR nucleotide sequences with IMGT/GENE-DB human TR gene sequences. A later analysis assigned CDR3 sequences and most-parsimonious VDJ recombination scenarios with the TCRdist pipeline. A later analysis defined each TCR beta chain by its CDR3 amino acid sequence plus V-gene family, and excluded reads lacking a unique V-gene family. As a way to deal with suspected cross-contamination and a sequencing artifact, a later analysis dropped over 550 nucleotide sequences that were highly shared and had low generation probability. For each public chain, a later analysis derived a clonal expansion index from normalized ranks of inferred template counts within each repertoire. Generation probabilities in a later analysis came from a VDJ recombination model fitted to out-of-frame rearrangements, and those results were checked against IGoR. In a later analysis, hypergeometric tests were used to score TCR-TCR, TCR-HLA and TCR-CMV co-occurrence, with a repertoire-size bias correction applied to TCR pairs. False discovery rates were estimated in a later analysis by permuting HLA or CMV assignments 20 times. A later analysis grouped co-occurring TCRs with DBSCAN, adding TCRdist sequence similarity when clustering within HLA-allele-positive subsets. Repertoires with fewer than 30,000 or more than 120,000 public chains were left out of co-occurrence clustering, as were five repertoires with anomalous nucleotide sharing. Imported from immuneACCESS, the table was reduced by TCRdb to in-frame sequences with V and J called. These copies leave out some clones; in studies compared against another copy, an unresolved V gene accounts for under half, and the cause of the remainder is not known. Clone size and V and J calls were adopted from that table, with D and trimming inferred from the DNA. The sample table records tens of thousands of clones; 70% to 80% of these occur just once. The ten largest clones add up to roughly 19% of the sample.

In total, over 600 healthy bone marrow donors made up the cohort. At the time of sampling, every cohort member was nominally healthy, though immune exposures that went unrecorded were likely present. The donor was CMV seropositive and was included in the group of some 290 seropositive cohort members. Every donor gave a peripheral blood sample, and the peripheral blood mononuclear cells from that sample were used for TCR beta sequencing. Genomic DNA was extracted from the blood cell samples with the Qiagen DNeasy Blood Extraction Kit. The CDR3 holds 9 amino acids from the cysteine to the phenylalanine. Only the CDR3 region is kept as DNA, spanning 27 bases read in frame from base 1. For CDR1 and CDR2, the germline V gene lists SQVTM and ANQGSEA. Between the V and J ends, shortened by 3 bases and 8 bases respectively, the junction contains 4 bases. Comments on this clone: What antigen it recognizes has not been identified. No base quality information exists; no much larger clone differs at one position.

Points the paper makes about the study in general: The earlier analysis of 587 of the donors excluded some 15 rarely observed V segments, including chromosome 9 orphons, because counts were too low. Across donors, most TCR sequences were observed very rarely, whereas some public TCRs were present in many individuals. Linkage disequilibrium might explain the correlated functional status among segregating V segments, but an unknown experimental factor could not be ruled out. In a later analysis, 15,000 to 20,000 TCR beta sequences were associated with specific HLA alleles at a false discovery rate of 0.05. A later analysis reported that several top co-occurrence clusters appeared linked to parvovirus B19, influenza, CMV and Epstein-Barr virus. When HLA alleles, especially DR and DQ, strongly co-occurred, TCR associations were difficult to assign to individual alleles. The sequencing pipeline was judged likely to have produced a cluster of highly shared sequence variants as a technical artifact. Compared with the approximately 670-donor mean, donors in an Asian-associated ancestry cluster had fewer N-insertions in productive TCRs, according to a later genetic analysis. The only immune exposure information available for the cohort was CMV serostatus. The cohort was sequenced for TCR beta chains only, and without alpha or paired-chain data the features that could be detected were limited. In the study, about 150 TCR beta chains were listed as associated with cytomegalovirus. The presence/absence analyses assumed that sequencing depth was roughly uniform across donors, and that assumption may not be true. The classifier was reported to diagnose cytomegalovirus status with high specificity and sensitivity in both the original cohort and the validation cohort. Broadly in line with IMGT annotations, most TCR beta V segments showed up in productive rearrangements about 87% or about 30% of the time in an earlier analysis of a few hundred of the donors. In vitro tests confirmed that a few of the cytomegalovirus-associated TCR beta chains recognize cytomegalovirus antigens. In a later analysis, HLA-associated TCR beta chains were found to be more clonally expanded and to have lower generation probabilities than equally common non-associated chains. Some IMGT-functional V segments, including TRBV6-2 and TRBV6-3, could not be distinguished by the 87-base-pair reads and were therefore excluded. According to a later analysis, TCR association rates differed among HLA loci, with DRB1 alleles showing the most associated TCRs and HLA-C alleles showing the fewest. A further reported finding was that TCR beta sequences accurately predicted the HLA-A and HLA-B alleles for most subjects in the first cohort. Most CMV-associated TCR beta chains appeared to be HLA-restricted in a later analysis, and the HLA associations seemed to be driven largely by CMV exposure. A later genetic analysis associated a missense DCLRE1C variant with V-gene and J-gene trimming of TCR beta chains, and an independent cohort replicated the association. Because HLA typing was unavailable for some donors at each locus, only the typed subset was used in association tests. The authors suggested that the approach could potentially be extended to other disease states and immunological phenotypes.

The rearrangement joined TRBV29-1 to TRBJ1-2, with no confidently assigned D gene. The sample was PBMCs. The TCR was taken from a woman aged 60-75 years in good health and CMV-seropositive. The CDR3 reads as follows: CSVDLGYTF. The DNA reads TGCAGCGTTGATCTCGGCTACACCTTC.